This T cell receptor (beta chain) was profiled in a study of blood T cell repertoires in COVID-19. Turning to the study itself: Collection of acute and convalescent COVID-19 samples took place in the United States, Italy and Spain. From T cells, B-cell-depleted T cells, or PBMCs came the material, which was cDNA or gDNA.

Authors' processing steps: Reference gene primers were amplified, and this amplification served to estimate nucleated cell counts. The assay was immunoSEQ multiplex PCR, and TCRdb's table has in-frame clones only and misses some. That table is the source of V, J and clone size, and D and trimming were worked out from the DNA. The sample carries 250,000 to 300,000 clones, roughly nine tenths recorded once. The CDR3 has 15 amino acids. The V gene end was trimmed by 3 bases and the J gene end by 6 bases; junction bases not matched to a gene: 9. Germline CDR1 is SGDLS and CDR2 is YYNGEE. Sequenced material: peripheral blood. V usage is TRBV9 and J usage is TRBJ2-3, with 8 bases lining up with TRBD2. This receptor was taken from a woman between 50 and 59 years old who had recovered from COVID-19. The CDR3 region has the DNA TGTGCCAGCAGCGACCTAGCGGGTGGAGGGGATACGCAGTATTTT. This sequence encodes CASSDLAGGGDTQYF.